Detailed here is one TCR beta chain. This clonotype was seen many times. No base quality values were provided; no much bigger clone lies one nucleotide off. TCR cDNA was synthesized by 5'RACE template switching, which introduced a universal primer site and unique molecular identifiers. Priming of cDNA synthesis was performed from both the TCR alpha and TCR beta constant segments. Library amplification involved two PCR steps, and the second step added sample barcodes and sequencing adapters. Libraries were sequenced on Illumina HiSeq 2500 (2x100 bp) or NovaSeq (2x150 bp). In the paper's pipeline: Demultiplexing of reads and collapsing into UMI consensus sequences were performed with MIGEC, and V(D)J alignment was carried out with MiXCR. Clonotypes responding to the vaccine were identified with edgeR on replicate PBMC samples, with the criteria of FDR below 0.01 and a log2 fold change above 5 up to day 15. Each bulk clonotype received a CD4 or CD8 identity based on whether the sequenced CD4 or CD8 repertoire contained that clonotype at higher abundance. Clonotypes enriched at least 10-fold in dextramer-positive over dextramer-negative fractions were defined as NS4B-specific, and CD4-biased clonotypes were excluded. In-frame beta chains were kept once TCRdb had trimmed the public reads at Q25 with fastp and called clones with MiXCR. Each record represents a unique CDR3 protein, reported with the most common genes and DNA among its rows. TCRdb, not the original authors, processed these V and J calls. A total of tens of thousands of distinct CDR3 sequences appear in this sample, 6.5% to 8.5% of them only once. The ten largest clones represent roughly a quarter of the sample.

The CDR3 runs 15 residues from the cysteine to the phenylalanine. Kept here is only the CDR3 DNA, which spans 45 bases and is read in frame from base 1. V has 0 bases trimmed and J has 1 base trimmed; junction bases matching no gene number 4. Sequences DFQATT (CDR1) and SNEGSKA (CDR2) are obtained from the germline V gene (reference sequence). This specimen's treatment or condition label, interpreted: live attenuated yellow fever vaccine strain. PBMCs were isolated from peripheral blood using a standard Ficoll-Paque protocol. Epitope-specific CD8 T cells were sorted with a dextramer loaded with the yellow fever NS4B epitope peptide, and anti-CD3 and anti-CD8 staining was applied. TriZol was used to extract RNA from bulk PBMCs, from CD4 and CD8 fractions, and from dextramer-positive and dextramer-negative fractions. This entry comes from a study of T cells after yellow fever vaccination (dated by TCRdb to the late 2010s). Broadly, across the study: The SMART-Seq v4 Ultra Low Input RNA kit was used to prepare libraries from fractions with low cell numbers. Blood samples were taken at several timepoints before and after primary and secondary immunization, and bulk PBMC replicates and cell subsets were isolated. Two healthy male donors, one aged 18 to 29 and one aged 30 to 40 years, were included in the cohort. Bulk TCR alpha and beta repertoires were sequenced longitudinally to track T-cell clones before and after primary and booster YFV17D yellow fever vaccination.

What the work shows at the level of the full study, not this receptor alone: FACS-sorted repertoires could contain abundant contaminating clonotypes from the bulk population, so computational filtering was required. The secondary T-cell response was found to be weaker but faster than the primary response, with a peak reached on day 5 rather than on day 15. Most clones expanded after primary vaccination (almost 98% of CD4 and around nine tenths of CD8) were re-detected after the booster, suggesting that broad memory maintenance occurred. A small fraction of clonotypes showed up in both the CD4 and CD8 compartments, probably as a result of convergent recombination. Because only a couple of donors were included in the study, the extent to which the findings can be generalized is limited.

The clonotype comes from a man aged 18 to 35 who received the YFV17D yellow fever vaccine. Sequenced material: CD8+ T cells not binding an NS4B(214-222) dextramer, sorted from PBMCs, taken about 41 days after the first yellow fever vaccination. The cell subset or site label, as the study defines it: NS4B epitope dextramer-negative CD8 T cells. The receptor chain draws on TRBV20-1 and TRBJ2-5, with 8 central nucleotides matching TRBD2. The DNA is as follows: TGCAGTGCTAGAGAGCTAACTAGCGGCCAAGAGACCCAGTACTTC. It is translated as CSARELTSGQETQYF.